A selection of T cell receptor beta chains follows, all from one sample in a study of blood T cell repertoires in COVID-19. Produced via immunoSEQ multiplex PCR; TCRdb's table is partial and in-frame only. The table lists 40,000 or so clones, roughly four fifths of them singletons. Specimen: peripheral blood. The receptors shown here come from a middle-aged man with active or convalescent COVID-19. Each CDR3 is given with its conserved first and last residue. Fields, in order: V gene, D gene, J gene, clone size, CDR3 protein, CDR3 DNA. D genes are given only for firm matches. A clone size is listed for some rows: how often the clone was seen (once, few, many), or a class if it is expanded.

v_gene: TRBV4-2
d_gene: -
j_gene: TRBJ1-3
abundance: -
CDR3aa: CASSGRAGAGNTIYF
CDR3nt: TGTGCCAGCAGCGGACGGGCGGGGGCTGGAAACACCATATATTTT

v_gene: TRBV18
d_gene: TRBD1
j_gene: TRBJ1-1
abundance: -
CDR3aa: CASSERTGGGQQAFF
CDR3nt: TGTGCCAGCTCAGAACGAACAGGGGGCGGTCAGCAAGCTTTCTTT

v_gene: TRBV28
d_gene: TRBD1
j_gene: TRBJ2-7
abundance: -
CDR3aa: CASRGDRVGDEQYF
CDR3nt: TGTGCCAGCAGGGGAGACAGGGTGGGCGACGAGCAGTACTTC

v_gene: TRBV7-6
d_gene: -
j_gene: TRBJ2-6
abundance: -
CDR3aa: CASSPRAVSGANVLTF
CDR3nt: TGTGCCAGCAGCCCCCGAGCCGTCTCTGGGGCCAACGTCCTGACTTTC

v_gene: TRBV15
d_gene: -
j_gene: TRBJ1-2
abundance: -
CDR3aa: CATSRVREGYSGYTF
CDR3nt: TGTGCCACCAGCAGAGTAAGAGAGGGATACTCCGGCTACACCTTC

v_gene: TRBV30
d_gene: -
j_gene: TRBJ2-7
abundance: -
CDR3aa: CAWRAGLQEQYF
CDR3nt: TGTGCCTGGAGGGCAGGGCTACAGGAGCAGTACTTC

v_gene: TRBV2
d_gene: TRBD1
j_gene: TRBJ1-5
abundance: -
CDR3aa: CASTPTGEQPQHF
CDR3nt: TGTGCCAGCACCCCGACAGGGGAACAGCCCCAGCATTTT

v_gene: TRBV29-1
d_gene: -
j_gene: TRBJ1-4
abundance: -
CDR3aa: CSVLRDTTNEKLFF
CDR3nt: TGCAGCGTCCTCCGGGATACGACTAATGAAAAACTGTTTTTT

v_gene: TRBV7-2
d_gene: TRBD2
j_gene: TRBJ2-5
abundance: -
CDR3aa: CASSQRLAGGQETQYF
CDR3nt: TGTGCCAGCAGCCAGCGACTAGCGGGGGGGCAAGAGACCCAGTACTTC

v_gene: TRBV6-6
d_gene: -
j_gene: TRBJ1-5
abundance: -
CDR3aa: CASSYTESNQPQHF
CDR3nt: TGTGCCAGCAGTTATACTGAAAGCAATCAGCCCCAGCATTTT

v_gene: TRBV5-1
d_gene: -
j_gene: TRBJ1-4
abundance: -
CDR3aa: CASSAGGANEKLFF
CDR3nt: TGCGCCAGCAGCGCCGGCGGTGCTAATGAAAAACTGTTTTTT

v_gene: TRBV2
d_gene: -
j_gene: TRBJ2-2
abundance: once
CDR3aa: CASRASYTGELFF
CDR3nt: TGTGCCAGCAGGGCTTCTTACACCGGGGAGCTGTTTTTT

v_gene: TRBV6-5
d_gene: -
j_gene: TRBJ1-1
abundance: -
CDR3aa: CASSPLGATMEAFF
CDR3nt: TGTGCCAGCAGCCCCCTTGGGGCTACTATGGAAGCTTTCTTT

v_gene: TRBV2
d_gene: TRBD2
j_gene: TRBJ2-7
abundance: -
CDR3aa: CASSEVAGGGYEQYF
CDR3nt: TGTGCCAGCAGTGAAGTAGCGGGAGGAGGGTACGAGCAGTACTTC

v_gene: TRBV30
d_gene: -
j_gene: TRBJ1-4
abundance: -
CDR3aa: CAWSAGQSLNEKLFF
CDR3nt: TGTGCCTGGAGTGCCGGACAGTCTCTTAATGAAAAACTGTTTTTT

v_gene: TRBV5-6
d_gene: TRBD1
j_gene: TRBJ1-4
abundance: -
CDR3aa: CASSPWGQGVLLTNEKLFF
CDR3nt: TGTGCCAGCAGCCCCTGGGGACAGGGGGTATTGTTAACTAATGAAAAACTGTTTTTT

v_gene: TRBV7-9
d_gene: -
j_gene: TRBJ1-1
abundance: -
CDR3aa: CASSRDGTGDRAFF
CDR3nt: TGTGCCAGCAGCCGCGATGGTACCGGGGATCGAGCTTTCTTT

v_gene: TRBV6-1
d_gene: -
j_gene: TRBJ1-1
abundance: -
CDR3aa: CASSERQALTEAFF
CDR3nt: TGTGCCAGCAGTGAAAGACAGGCCCTCACTGAAGCTTTCTTT

v_gene: TRBV6-6
d_gene: TRBD1
j_gene: TRBJ1-3
abundance: -
CDR3aa: CASRHRGGNTIYF
CDR3nt: TGTGCCAGCAGACACAGGGGGGGAAACACCATATATTTT

v_gene: TRBV7-3
d_gene: -
j_gene: TRBJ2-3
abundance: -
CDR3aa: CASSFSEGDTQYF
CDR3nt: TGTGCCAGCAGCTTTTCTGAGGGAGATACGCAGTATTTT

v_gene: TRBV28
d_gene: -
j_gene: TRBJ1-2
abundance: few
CDR3aa: CASSLYQGRGSRGYTF
CDR3nt: TGTGCCAGCAGTTTATATCAGGGGCGGGGGTCACGGGGCTACACCTTC

v_gene: TRBV5-5
d_gene: TRBD1
j_gene: TRBJ1-1
abundance: -
CDR3aa: CASSLAGGNTEAFF
CDR3nt: TGTGCCAGCAGCTTGGCAGGGGGGAACACTGAAGCTTTCTTT

v_gene: TRBV7-9
d_gene: TRBD2
j_gene: TRBJ2-1
abundance: -
CDR3aa: CASSPSGTYNEQFF
CDR3nt: TGTGCCAGCAGCCCCAGCGGGACGTACAATGAGCAGTTCTTC

v_gene: TRBV7-9
d_gene: -
j_gene: TRBJ1-1
abundance: -
CDR3aa: CASSLTAMNTEAFF
CDR3nt: TGTGCCAGCAGCTTGACAGCTATGAACACTGAAGCTTTCTTT

v_gene: TRBV6-5
d_gene: TRBD1
j_gene: TRBJ2-7
abundance: few
CDR3aa: CASSSDRGYEQYF
CDR3nt: TGTGCCAGCAGTTCGGACAGGGGCTACGAGCAGTACTTC

v_gene: TRBV28
d_gene: TRBD1
j_gene: TRBJ1-1
abundance: -
CDR3aa: CASRQPGQGAQGFLSEAFF
CDR3nt: TGTGCCAGCAGACAACCGGGACAGGGGGCGCAGGGATTCCTCTCTGAAGCTTTCTTT

v_gene: TRBV18
d_gene: TRBD1
j_gene: TRBJ1-1
abundance: few
CDR3aa: CASSPGTGLNTEAFF
CDR3nt: TGTGCCAGCTCACCAGGGACAGGGCTGAACACTGAAGCTTTCTTT

v_gene: TRBV6-6
d_gene: -
j_gene: TRBJ1-1
abundance: -
CDR3aa: CASSEEAFF
CDR3nt: TGTGCCAGCAGCGAGGAAGCTTTCTTT

v_gene: TRBV19
d_gene: -
j_gene: TRBJ2-7
abundance: -
CDR3aa: CASSQDRLSYEQYF
CDR3nt: TGTGCCAGTAGTCAAGACAGGTTATCCTACGAGCAGTACTTC

v_gene: TRBV3-1/TRBV3-2
d_gene: TRBD1
j_gene: TRBJ1-4
abundance: -
CDR3aa: CASSESTGRNEKLFF
CDR3nt: TGTGCCAGCAGCGAATCGACAGGGAGGAATGAAAAACTGTTTTTT

v_gene: TRBV27
d_gene: -
j_gene: TRBJ1-5
abundance: -
CDR3aa: CASSFGGTQPQHF
CDR3nt: TGTGCCAGCAGTTTCGGGGGGACTCAGCCCCAGCATTTT

v_gene: TRBV10-1
d_gene: TRBD1
j_gene: TRBJ2-2
abundance: -
CDR3aa: CASSGQGGELFF
CDR3nt: TGCGCCAGCAGTGGACAGGGCGGGGAGCTGTTTTTT

v_gene: TRBV28
d_gene: TRBD1
j_gene: TRBJ1-6
abundance: -
CDR3aa: CASTPGTGNSPLHF
CDR3nt: TGTGCCAGCACCCCCGGGACAGGAAATTCACCCCTCCACTTT

v_gene: TRBV12-3/TRBV12-4
d_gene: -
j_gene: TRBJ2-5
abundance: -
CDR3aa: CASSPDRQETQYF
CDR3nt: TGTGCCAGCAGTCCAGACAGGCAAGAGACCCAGTACTTC

v_gene: TRBV5-4
d_gene: -
j_gene: TRBJ2-6
abundance: -
CDR3aa: CASSKGLAPESGANVLTF
CDR3nt: TGTGCCAGCAGCAAGGGACTTGCGCCCGAATCTGGGGCCAACGTCCTGACTTTC

v_gene: TRBV7-2
d_gene: TRBD1
j_gene: TRBJ2-7
abundance: -
CDR3aa: CASSLAVRTGVDEQYF
CDR3nt: TGTGCCAGCAGTCTGGCGGTGAGGACAGGGGTGGACGAGCAGTACTTC

v_gene: TRBV6-2/TRBV6-3
d_gene: -
j_gene: TRBJ1-6
abundance: -
CDR3aa: CASSYSRSPLHF
CDR3nt: TGTGCCAGCAGTTACTCGCGTTCACCCCTCCACTTT

v_gene: TRBV29-1
d_gene: -
j_gene: TRBJ1-3
abundance: -
CDR3aa: CSVLTSSGNTIYF
CDR3nt: TGCAGCGTTCTAACCTCCTCTGGAAACACCATATATTTT

v_gene: TRBV5-4
d_gene: -
j_gene: TRBJ2-6
abundance: -
CDR3aa: CAVPRGSGANVLTF
CDR3nt: TGTGCCGTACCAAGGGGATCTGGGGCCAACGTCCTGACTTTC

v_gene: TRBV3-1/TRBV3-2
d_gene: -
j_gene: TRBJ1-6
abundance: -
CDR3aa: CASSQAGSPLHF
CDR3nt: TGTGCCAGCAGCCAAGCGGGTTCACCCCTCCACTTT

v_gene: TRBV4-2
d_gene: -
j_gene: TRBJ1-2
abundance: -
CDR3aa: CASSQGPQRDGYTF
CDR3nt: TGTGCCAGCAGCCAAGGCCCCCAGCGAGATGGCTACACCTTC

v_gene: TRBV28
d_gene: -
j_gene: TRBJ1-5
abundance: -
CDR3aa: CASSFGQRNQPQHF
CDR3nt: TGTGCCAGCAGTTTTGGGCAACGCAATCAGCCCCAGCATTTT

v_gene: TRBV7-3
d_gene: -
j_gene: TRBJ2-7
abundance: -
CDR3aa: CASSLGPRGYEQYF
CDR3nt: TGTGCCAGCAGCTTAGGTCCCAGAGGCTACGAGCAGTACTTC

v_gene: TRBV6-2/TRBV6-3
d_gene: TRBD2
j_gene: TRBJ2-7
abundance: -
CDR3aa: CASSLAGMSSYEQYF
CDR3nt: TGTGCCAGCAGTCTAGCGGGAATGAGCTCCTACGAGCAGTACTTC